This TCR beta chain was found in a study of breast tumors, draining lymph nodes, adjacent tissues. Study conclusions and caveats: Most tumor T cells seemingly derive from lymph node, then expand in tumor. Luminal-like breast cancer showed significantly greater tumor-nontumor repertoire similarity than basal-like breast cancer did. Tumor repertoires ranked between lymph nodes and nontumor tissue in diversity, with V and J gene preferences.

This clonotype was recorded at least ten times. Its specificity is unknown. Each CDR3 protein is one row after TCRdb ran MiXCR on the multiplex PCR reads. The table includes some 150,000 distinct CDR3 sequences, about 33% detected once. The germline CDR1 and CDR2 sequences are KGHDR and SFDVKD. The CDR3 runs 16 residues. V lost 0 bases and J lost 0, with 8 bases in between. Breast cancer patients provided tissue from their axillary draining lymph nodes. Sequencing was performed on axillary lymph node tissue. The receptor was isolated from a female donor with breast cancer. Some clones in this sample may be carry-over from other donors' samples. This chain uses TRBV24-1 with TRBJ1-5; D may be TRBD1 (6 bases). The CDR3 protein is CATSDLTGYSNQPQHF. The DNA for the CDR3 is TGTGCCACCAGTGATTTGACAGGGTATAGCAATCAGCCCCAGCATTTT.